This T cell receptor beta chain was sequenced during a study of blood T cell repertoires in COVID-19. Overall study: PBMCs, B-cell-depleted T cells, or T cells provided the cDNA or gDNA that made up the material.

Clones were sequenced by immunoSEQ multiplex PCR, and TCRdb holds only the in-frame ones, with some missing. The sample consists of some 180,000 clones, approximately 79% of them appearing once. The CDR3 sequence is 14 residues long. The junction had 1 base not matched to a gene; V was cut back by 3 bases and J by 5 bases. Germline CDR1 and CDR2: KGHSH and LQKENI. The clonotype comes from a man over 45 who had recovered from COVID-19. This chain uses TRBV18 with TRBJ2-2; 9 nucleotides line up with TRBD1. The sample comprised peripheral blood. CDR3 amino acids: CASSPGTGTGELFF. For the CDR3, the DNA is TGTGCCAGCTCACCCGGGACAGGGACCGGGGAGCTGTTTTTT.